This T cell receptor (beta chain) appears in the sequencing data of a study of response to subunit inactivated influenza vaccine. With regard to this clonotype: The antigen is unknown.

Study-wide findings and caveats: Every seasonal influenza vaccination brings in few new T cells, the authors suggested.

TCRdb reanalysed the RT-PCR reads using MiXCR and keeps one entry per CDR3 protein. Of over 300,000 distinct CDR3 sequences in the sample, just over 20% were seen once. V lost 3 bases and J lost 5, with 14 bases in between. Per germline, CDR1 SGDLS and CDR2 YYNGEE. The CDR3 has 15 residues. The chain has TRBV9 and TRBJ2-2; weak D call: TRBD1 (6 bases). Sequences were derived from PBMCs from blood, sampled less than 22 months after vaccination. This receptor was taken from a man between 45 and 75 years old who received an inactivated influenza vaccine. CDR3 region: CASSAHTGQTGELFF. For the CDR3, the DNA is TGTGCCAGCAGCGCTCACACAGGGCAAACCGGGGAGCTGTTTTTT.